This T cell receptor (beta chain) was sequenced for a study of breast tumors, draining lymph nodes, adjacent tissues (dated by TCRdb to 2016 to 2018). As for the study more broadly: Breast cancer patients provided tumor, adjacent nontumor tissue and axillary lymph nodes, and the study compared the TCR beta repertoires across these three sources. The study aimed to assess the relationships and possible T-cell exchange between tumor, surrounding tissue and draining lymph node repertoires in human breast cancer. What the authors observed across the whole study: The study presented the conclusion that tumor T cells originate in lymph nodes as consistent with a hypothesis, not as something directly demonstrated. Tumor T-cell repertoires showed less diversity than lymph node repertoires and more diversity than nontumor tissue repertoires, and tumor T-cell repertoires showed preferential V and J gene usage. The data were judged consistent with most tumor T cells deriving from the lymph node and then expanding within tumor tissue. The similarity between tumor and nontumor tissue repertoires was significantly greater in luminal-like breast cancer than in basal-like breast cancer.

CDR1 and CDR2 are drawn from the germline V gene: LGHNA, YSLEER. The CDR3 sequence holds 16 residues, the cysteine and phenylalanine included. The read is trimmed to its CDR3 DNA, 48 bases read in frame from base 1. V trim: 5 bases; J trim: 4 bases; unmatched bases: 10. Lymph node samples came from the axillary draining lymph nodes of breast cancer patients. Instrument on record: Illumina HiSeq 2000. Multiplex PCR amplification was used to generate the TCR beta chain libraries. The amplified TCR beta chain products were analyzed by high-throughput sequencing. Using fastp trimming at Q25 and MiXCR clonotype assembly, TCRdb reanalyzed the public sequencing data and kept in-frame beta chains. Rows merge per CDR3 protein into single entries with the most common DNA and genes. A total of around 140,000 distinct CDR3 sequences appear in this sample, approximately 20% of them only once. The biggest ten clones account for roughly 2.7% of the sample.

This clonotype was counted ten times or more. It lacks a known antigen. No clone much larger than this one lies a single base away; base qualities are absent. The TCR comes from a female donor with breast cancer. Some clones in this sample may be carry-over from other donors' samples. The V gene is TRBV4-3 and the J gene is TRBJ2-3, and TRBD2 matches 9 of the central bases. Sequencing was carried out using axillary lymph node tissue. CDR3 sequence: CASSSRGAGGADTQYF. The nucleotides are TGCGCCAGCAGCTCCCGTGGGGCGGGAGGGGCAGATACGCAGTATTTT.